These 20 T cell receptor beta chains originate from one sample sequenced in a study of T cell repertoires in cytomegalovirus infection. A single record per CDR3 protein comes from TCRdb applying MiXCR to the reads. The data show some 590,000 distinct CDR3 sequences, approximately 40% seen once. No antigen is known for these receptors. The starting material was cultured PBMCs, obtained from culture after CMV antigen stimulation. These receptors all come from a human donor in good health (CMV status not recorded). Some clones in this sample may be carry-over from other donors' samples.

This clonotype has just a few counts. The chain uses TRBV7-8 and TRBJ2-5; 10 positions match TRBD2. The length of the CDR3 is 16 residues. Trimming removed 0 bases from V and 7 bases from J; junction bases left unmatched: 8. CDR1 and CDR2 (germline): SGHVS, FQNEAQ. Written as DNA, the CDR3 is TGTGCCAGCAGCTTAGCTAGCGGGGGGCCTGGGGCGACCCAGTACTTC. Translating it yields CASSLASGGPGATQYF.

The rearrangement joins TRBV27 to TRBJ2-1; 7 bases map to TRBD1. CDR1 is MNHEY, CDR2 SMNVEV, per germline (reference sequence). The CDR3 runs 14 residues. The junction had 7 bases not matched to a gene; V was cut back by 5 bases and J by 6 bases. For the CDR3, the DNA is TGTGCCAGCAGTCGACAGGGCCAGCTCAATGAGCAGTTCTTC. It codes for CASSRQGQLNEQFF.

The chain recombines TRBV4-3 with TRBJ1-4, with D perhaps matching TRBD1 (6 bases). CDR1 is LGHNA, CDR2 YSLEER, per germline. This CDR3 has 18 amino acids. V lost 0 bases, J lost 6 bases, and 20 bases lay in between. CDR3 loop: CASSQDGDGGGRHEKLFF. The CDR3 nucleotides are TGCGCCAGCAGCCAAGATGGGGACGGCGGGGGCCGTCATGAAAAACTGTTTTTT.

The chain joins TRBV7-9 to TRBJ2-5; D is possibly TRBD2 (6 bases). Germline-derived CDR1 and CDR2 are SEHNR and FQNEAQ (reference sequence). The CDR3 is made up of 12 amino acids. Trimming removed 7 bases at V and 4 bases at J, with 10 bases between. The CDR3, as DNA: TGTGCCAGCACGGGGGTAGCAGAGACCCAGTACTTC. Amino acids: CASTGVAETQYF.

This clonotype was found a few times. The chain is built from TRBV15 and TRBJ2-1; no definite D call. V lost 7 bases to trimming and J lost 1 base, with 32 bases between them. This CDR3 contains 21 residues. The V gene's germline CDR1 is LNHNV and CDR2 YYDKDF (reference sequence). CDR3 protein: CATNLTAEIFFRSISYNEQFF. The CDR3, as DNA: TGTGCCACCAACCTAACAGCAGAGATTTTTTTTCGTTCGATATCCTACAATGAGCAGTTCTTC.

This chain uses TRBV12-3 or TRBV12-4 with TRBJ2-2, with TRBD2 as a possible D gene (7 bases). The CDR3 sequence is 18 residues long. The V gene lost 5 bases and the J gene lost 6 bases, with 25 bases spanning the gap. CDR3 in amino acids: CASSPWKGGAPSAGELFF. For the CDR3, the DNA is TGTGCCAGCAGTCCGTGGAAGGGGGGGGCCCCTAGTGCCGGGGAGCTGTTTTTT.

The genes are TRBV4-1 and TRBJ2-1; TRBD2 agrees at 8 bases. Trimming removed 4 bases from V and 8 bases from J; junction bases left unmatched: 13. CDR1 MGHRA and CDR2 YSYEKL come from the germline V gene. The CDR3 sequence is 16 residues long. CDR3 region: CASSLPTGGAKDEQFF. CDR3 nucleotides: TGCGCCAGCAGCCTTCCTACCGGGGGGGCCAAGGATGAGCAGTTCTTC.

This chain joins TRBV5-5 and TRBJ1-1, with 7 bases that match TRBD1. Germline CDR1 is SGHKS and CDR2 is YYEKEE (reference sequence). V shed 3 bases, J shed 4 bases, and the junction held 6 bases outside the gene matches. The CDR3 loop spans 14 amino acids. The CDR3, as DNA: TGTGCCAGCAGCTCCGACAGGGTGGTCACTGAAGCTTTCTTT. Amino acid sequence: CASSSDRVVTEAFF. Variable domain in full (rest from reference TRBV5-5 and TRBJ1-1): DAGVTQSPTHLIKTRGQQVTLRCSPISGHKSVSWYQQVLGQGPQFIFQYYEKEERGRGNFPDRFSARQFPNYSSELNVNALLLGDSALYLCASSSDRVVTEAFFGQGTRLTVV.

This clonotype has only one observation. The chain links TRBV7-4 to TRBJ1-5, with 8 bases identical to TRBD1. V lost 5 bases to trimming and J lost 2 bases; unmatched junction nucleotides: 5. The CDR3 contains 15 residues. The V gene's germline CDR1 is SGHVT and CDR2 SQSDAQ. CDR3 in amino acids: CASSPGQEGNQPQHF. The CDR3 nucleotides read TGTGCCAGCAGCCCGGGACAGGAGGGCAATCAGCCCCAGCATTTT.

This clonotype has a handful of counts. The V and J genes are TRBV6-2 or TRBV6-3 and TRBJ2-1; D not certain. The V gene lost 2 bases and the J gene lost 10 bases, with 6 bases spanning the gap. Germline CDR1 MNHEY, CDR2 SVGEGT. This CDR3 spans 11 amino acids. The CDR3 DNA reads TGTGCCAGCAGTTACCCTGGGGAGCAGTTCTTC. Translating it yields CASSYPGEQFF.

The CDR3 DNA reads as TGTGCCAGCAGTTACTCGGTGGGGGGTTCACGGAAACTGTTTTTT. Translated, it gives CASSYSVGGSRKLFF. J is TRBJ1-4 and V is TRBV6-5; a weak D match, TRBD1 (5 bases). Germline CDR1 and CDR2: MNHEY and SVGAGI. CDR3 size: 15 residues. V was shortened by 0 bases and J by 11 bases, with 16 bases between the two germline ends.

This clonotype was detected only a few times. The CDR3 is CASSSYRGAYNEQFF. CDR3 DNA: TGTGCCAGCAGCTCCTACAGGGGAGCCTACAATGAGCAGTTCTTC. J is TRBJ2-1 and V is TRBV7-2, with TRBD1 matching over 7 bases. CDR1 and CDR2 from the germline V gene are SGHTA and FQGNSA. With V trimmed by 4 bases and J by 2 bases, 5 bases remained unmatched. This CDR3 comprises 15 residues.

This sequence joins TRBV4-3 and TRBJ2-1; D gene ambiguous. This CDR3 contains 13 residues. Germline CDR1 reads LGHNA; CDR2 reads YSLEER. The V end lost 0 bases, the J end lost 8 bases, and 8 bases lay between the germline ends. In DNA, the CDR3 is TGCGCCAGCAGCCAAGATCTCCACTATGAGCAGTTCTTC. This encodes CASSQDLHYEQFF.

There are a few counts of this clonotype. The chain employs TRBV7-2 and TRBJ2-7, with D unclear. The CDR3 length is 13 residues. V gave up 1 base and J gave up 4 bases, with 8 bases separating them. The germline CDR1 and CDR2 sequences are SGHTA and FQGNSA. The CDR3 bases are TGTGCCAGCAGCTTAGAGCCAGAGTACGAGCAGTACTTC. Its protein is CASSLEPEYEQYF.

The table lists this clonotype with a few counts. The chain uses TRBV19 and TRBJ2-1, with no clear D. The CDR3 is made up of 14 amino acids. Trimming removed 5 bases from V and 10 bases from J, with 18 bases in between. Germline V CDR1 and CDR2: LNHDA, SQIVND (reference sequence). CDR3 coding DNA: TGTGCCAGTAGTTTCGGGCCAAGCTCCGTGGAGCAGTTCTTC. Its protein is CASSFGPSSVEQFF.

This chain connects TRBV20-1 to TRBJ2-5; D might be TRBD1 (5 bases). The germline gives CDR1 DFQATT, CDR2 SNEGSKA (reference sequence). The CDR3 is 13 residues long. V lost 5 bases and J 3 bases, leaving 13 bases between the germline ends. The CDR3 DNA follows: TGCAGTGCTCCAACAACAGGAAAAGAGACCCAGTACTTC. Protein: CSAPTTGKETQYF.

This clonotype has a handful of counts. The rearrangement joins TRBV7-3 to TRBJ2-5; 7 positions agree with TRBD2. Trimming at V came to 9 bases and at J to 2 bases, leaving 6 bases not matched to a gene. CDR1 is SGHTA, CDR2 FQGTGA, per germline. The CDR3 length is 13 residues. Here the CDR3 reads CASAVSGQETQYF. The CDR3 DNA reads TGTGCCAGTGCCGTTAGCGGGCAAGAGACCCAGTACTTC.

The chain recombines TRBV6-2 or TRBV6-3 with TRBJ2-1; D tentatively reads TRBD1 or TRBD2 (5 bases each). Germline V lookup: CDR1 MNHEY, CDR2 SVGEGT. The CDR3 length is 14 residues. Trimming left V 9 bases short and J 10 bases short, with 22 bases between. CDR3 DNA: TGTGCCAGTCGAAGGGACGGAGAGGGTTCAGAGCAGTTCTTC. It is translated as CASRRDGEGSEQFF.

This clonotype occurred a few times. CDR3 sequence reads: CASSQPLAQIETDTQYF. CDR3 nucleotide sequence: TGCGCCAGCAGCCAACCCCTGGCCCAGATCGAAACAGATACGCAGTATTTT. V is TRBV4-1 and J is TRBJ2-3, with D unclear. The CDR3 consists of 17 residues. Per the germline V gene, CDR1 is MGHRA and CDR2 is YSYEKL. V was shortened by 2 bases and J by 3 bases, with 18 bases between the two germline ends.

In this sample, this clonotype turned up many times. The V and J genes are TRBV7-6 and TRBJ1-6; D possibly corresponds to TRBD1 (5 bases). Looked up from germline, CDR1 is SGHVS and CDR2 is FNYEAQ. The CDR3 is 14 amino acids. Trimming left V 5 bases short and J 6 bases short, with 11 bases between. This chain's CDR3 is CASSPGTVNSPLHF. CDR3 coding DNA: TGTGCCAGCAGCCCTGGGACGGTTAATTCACCCCTCCACTTT.